A selection of T cell receptor beta chains follows, all from one sample in a study of blood T cell repertoires in COVID-19. Only in-frame clones appear in the TCRdb table, and some are missing; sequencing was by immunoSEQ multiplex PCR. The repertoire holds about 270,000 clones, with just under 90% as singletons. Material: PBMCs or T cells enriched from blood (not recorded which). These receptors all stem from a woman under 40 with acute COVID-19. CDR3s include the opening cysteine and the closing phenylalanine or tryptophan. The order of the fields is D gene, V gene, J gene, clone size, CDR3 protein, CDR3 DNA. The D gene is left open where the match is weak. The size of a clone is reported for some rows only, either as once, few or many, or as a class for expanded clones.

D: TRBD1; V: TRBV5-1; J: TRBJ2-1; size: NA; CDR3: CASSRIAQGAGNEQFF; DNA: TGCGCCAGCAGCAGGATAGCCCAGGGGGCGGGCAATGAGCAGTTCTTC
D: TRBD2; V: TRBV4-3; J: TRBJ2-3; size: NA; CDR3: CASSQLAVLSTDTQYF; DNA: TGCGCCAGCAGCCAACTAGCGGTCCTTAGCACAGATACGCAGTATTTT
D: TRBD1; V: TRBV5-4; J: TRBJ2-6; size: NA; CDR3: CASSTNRGGGANVLTF; DNA: TGTGCCAGCAGCACTAACAGGGGTGGCGGGGCCAACGTCCTGACTTTC
D: NA; V: TRBV28; J: TRBJ2-1; size: once; CDR3: CASSLDSSYNEQFF; DNA: TGTGCCAGCAGTTTAGACTCCTCCTACAATGAGCAGTTCTTC
D: TRBD2; V: TRBV5-4; J: TRBJ2-7; size: NA; CDR3: CASSLTSADYEQYF; DNA: TGTGCCAGCAGCTTGACTAGCGCGGACTACGAGCAGTACTTC
D: TRBD2; V: TRBV7-9; J: TRBJ2-1; size: NA; CDR3: CASSLSEAGVYNEQFF; DNA: TGTGCCAGCAGCTTAAGTGAAGCGGGAGTGTACAATGAGCAGTTCTTC
D: TRBD2; V: TRBV28; J: TRBJ2-1; size: NA; CDR3: CASSLWTSGDGVDNEQFF; DNA: TGTGCCAGCAGTTTGTGGACTAGCGGAGACGGGGTTGACAATGAGCAGTTCTTC
D: TRBD1; V: TRBV5-6; J: TRBJ1-6; size: NA; CDR3: CASTWGQVDSPLHF; DNA: TGTGCCAGCACCTGGGGACAGGTGGATTCACCCCTCCACTTT
D: TRBD1; V: TRBV24-1; J: TRBJ2-3; size: NA; CDR3: CATGTGKEDTQYF; DNA: TGTGCCACGGGGACAGGGAAGGAAGATACGCAGTATTTT
D: NA; V: TRBV28; J: TRBJ1-6; size: NA; CDR3: CASSFRVRNSPLHF; DNA: TGTGCCAGCAGTTTCAGGGTTCGTAATTCACCCCTCCACTTT
D: TRBD1; V: TRBV19; J: TRBJ1-4; size: NA; CDR3: CASSSAGQGAEKLFF; DNA: TGTGCCAGTAGCAGCGCGGGACAGGGTGCGGAAAAACTGTTTTTT
D: NA; V: TRBV3-1/TRBV3-2; J: TRBJ1-5; size: NA; CDR3: CASSPHQGDQPQHF; DNA: TGTGCCAGCAGCCCCCATCAGGGTGATCAGCCCCAGCATTTT
D: NA; V: TRBV5-4; J: TRBJ1-3; size: NA; CDR3: CASSPRVVNGNTIYF; DNA: TGTGCCAGCAGCCCCAGGGTAGTGAATGGAAACACCATATATTTT